The 20 T cell receptor beta chains below were found in one sample sequenced in a study of blood T cell repertoires in COVID-19 (dated by TCRdb to 2020 to 2021). The library was obtained by the immunoSEQ multiplex PCR assay. The source is immuneACCESS, and TCRdb retained only in-frame sequences with V and J called. Part of the clones is not carried over; for the studies checked, unresolved V genes explain less than half of this, and the remainder is unexplained. Across this sample there are over 150,000 clones, with approximately 84% seen only once. 11% of the sample comes from the top ten. The source material was peripheral blood. Receptors originate from a man aged 65 to 79 with active or convalescent COVID-19.

The chain uses TRBV5-6 and TRBJ1-2; weak D call: TRBD1 (5 bases). CDR1 and CDR2 from the germline V gene are SGHDT and YYEEEE. V was shortened by 0 bases and J by 4 bases, with 13 bases between the two germline ends. The CDR3 runs to 15 residues. The CDR3 region has the DNA TGTGCCAGCAGCTTGGGGTCAACGGGGGGCTATGGCTACACCTTC. It yields the protein CASSLGSTGGYGYTF.

The CDR3 DNA reads TGTGCTAGTGCAGCCGCCGGGACTACCACCGGGGAGCTGTTTTTT. The encoded protein is CASAAAGTTTGELFF. The chain carries TRBV12-5 and TRBJ2-2, with 7 bases matching TRBD2. The CDR3 totals 15 residues. Germline loops: CDR1 LGHNT, CDR2 FRNRAP. After removal of 7 bases from V and 4 bases from J, the junction contained 9 bases not matched to a gene.

The chain combines TRBV18 with TRBJ2-5, with a weak D call TRBD2 (5 bases). From germline, CDR1 is KGHSH and CDR2 LQKENI. The CDR3 sequence is 15 residues long. Trimming stripped 5 bases from V and 2 bases from J, with 15 bases between. CDR3 sequence reads: CASSGTGKSQETQYF. CDR3 bases: TGTGCCAGCTCAGGTACCGGGAAATCACAAGAGACCCAGTACTTC.

The gene calls are TRBV28 and TRBJ1-3; D gene uncertain. Trimming took 7 bases from V and 4 from J, leaving 14 bases between them. CDR1 MDHEN and CDR2 SYDVKM come from the germline V gene. The CDR3 totals 14 residues. CDR3: CASIGGSLGNTIYF. The CDR3 nucleotides read TGTGCCAGCATCGGAGGTTCACTAGGAAACACCATATATTTT.

The chain joins TRBV2 to TRBJ1-6; 11 bases fit TRBD1. The germline V gene encodes CDR1 SNHLY and CDR2 FYNNEI. The CDR3 covers 15 residues. The V segment lost 6 bases and the J segment 7 bases; nucleotides outside the gene matches: 5. The CDR3 is CASRFRDRGNSPLHF. The CDR3 bases are TGTGCCAGCAGATTCCGGGACAGGGGGAATTCACCCCTCCACTTT.

V and J are TRBV2 and TRBJ1-2; D unresolved. Between the trimmed V and J ends, which lost 4 bases and 8 bases, there was a span of 8 bases. Germline CDR1 reads SNHLY; CDR2 reads FYNNEI. This CDR3 has 11 amino acids. In DNA, the CDR3 is TGTGCCAGCAGTGTTGAGGGAGGCTACACCTTC. It codes for CASSVEGGYTF.

In its sample, this clone was seen once. The chain recombines TRBV15 with TRBJ1-5; D is possibly TRBD1 (5 bases). The CDR3 is 16 amino acids. Between the trimmed V and J ends, which lost 0 bases and 2 bases, there was a span of 11 bases. Germline V gene data show CDR1 as LNHNV and CDR2 as YYDKDF (reference sequence). CDR3 in DNA: TGTGCCACCAGCAGAGAAGGGGAAGGGGGCAATCAGCCCCAGCATTTT. Amino acids: CATSREGEGGNQPQHF.

V and J are TRBV28 and TRBJ1-1; TRBD1 matches at 8 bases. The CDR3 contains 13 residues. The V and J ends lost 7 bases and 6 bases, in that order; junction bases with no gene match: 7. Germline CDR1 reads MDHEN; CDR2 reads SYDVKM. The CDR3 is CASTLPTGAEAFF. The CDR3 bases are TGTGCCAGCACCCTCCCGACAGGGGCTGAAGCTTTCTTT.

The chain carries TRBV19 and TRBJ1-5; tentative D call: TRBD1 (5 bases). In germline, CDR1 is LNHDA, CDR2 SQIVND (reference sequence). CDR3 length equals 13 residues. V lost 7 bases, J lost 3 bases, and 10 bases lay in between. CDR3 residues: CASTLTVNQPQHF. DNA of the CDR3: TGTGCCAGTACCCTGACAGTCAATCAGCCCCAGCATTTT.

The chain carries TRBV5-5 and TRBJ1-1; 10 positions match TRBD1. The CDR3 spans 15 residues. Trimming at V came to 4 bases and at J to 4 bases, leaving 7 bases not matched to a gene. Germline V gene sequence: CDR1 SGHKS, CDR2 YYEKEE (reference sequence). CDR3 protein: CASSTDRGQLTEAFF. The DNA for the CDR3 is TGTGCCAGCAGCACCGACAGGGGGCAGCTCACTGAAGCTTTCTTT.

The chain carries TRBV4-3 and TRBJ2-5, with 9 bases that match TRBD2. Germline V CDR1 and CDR2: LGHNA, YSLEER. Trimming cost V 2 bases and J 0 bases; bases outside gene matches: 13. The CDR3 loop spans 19 amino acids. CDR3 sequence: CASSQLLGGLAGDQETQYF. The CDR3, as DNA: TGCGCCAGCAGCCAACTCCTCGGAGGGTTAGCGGGGGACCAAGAGACCCAGTACTTC.

This sequence joins TRBV28 and TRBJ2-7, with 7 bases identical to TRBD2. Trimming took 3 bases from V and 7 from J; bases not matched to a gene: 9. The CDR3 is 14 residues long. The germline V gene has CDR1 MDHEN and CDR2 SYDVKM. The CDR3 DNA follows: TGTGCCAGCAGTTTGGGCGGGAGACGGCAAGAGCAGTACTTC. This codes for CASSLGGRRQEQYF.

The chain uses TRBV4-1 and TRBJ2-6, with TRBD1 matching 7 bases. V dropped 2 bases and J dropped 0; count of bases not matched to a gene: 4. The germline V gene has CDR1 MGHRA and CDR2 YSYEKL. The CDR3 length is 17 residues. The DNA of the CDR3 is TGCGCCAGCAGCCAACCCGACAGGGACTCTGGGGCCAACGTCCTGACTTTC. Translated, it gives CASSQPDRDSGANVLTF.

The V call is TRBV5-8, the J call TRBJ1-1; D call uncertain. Trimming cost V 2 bases and J 4 bases, with 9 bases left between them. CDR3 length equals 13 residues. CDR1 and CDR2 from the germline V gene are SGHTS and YDEGEE. CDR3 nucleotides: TGTGCCAGCAGCTTAATCGGGTTCACTGAAGCTTTCTTT. It specifies CASSLIGFTEAFF. Using reference TRBV5-8 and TRBJ1-1 for the parts outside the CDR3, the full variable domain is EAGVTQSPTHLIKTRGQQATLRCSPISGHTSVYWYQQALGLGLQFLLWYDEGEERNRGNFPPRFSGRQFPNYSSELNVNALELEDSALYLCASSLIGFTEAFFGQGTRLTVV.

This clone appeared a single time. The chain carries TRBV9 and TRBJ1-4; TRBD1 agrees at 7 bases. After removal of 4 bases from V and 7 bases from J, the junction contained 10 bases not matched to a gene. The CDR3 covers 15 residues. Germline assignment: CDR1 SGDLS and CDR2 YYNGEE. CDR3 sequence reads: CASSLQGLGGEKLFF. The CDR3 nucleotides are TGTGCCAGCAGCCTACAGGGGTTAGGGGGTGAAAAACTGTTTTTT.

The chain employs TRBV24-1 and TRBJ1-5, with 7 bases aligning to TRBD1. The CDR3 totals 17 residues. Germline assignment: CDR1 KGHDR and CDR2 SFDVKD. Trimming at V came to 4 bases and at J to 4 bases, leaving 12 bases not matched to a gene. This CDR3 is CATSDMTGRGGNQPQHF. CDR3 in DNA: TGTGCCACCAGTGACATGACAGGGAGAGGGGGGAATCAGCCCCAGCATTTT.

The rearrangement uses TRBV5-4 and TRBJ2-7; D is perhaps TRBD2 (5 bases). V was cut by 4 bases and J by 0 bases, with 14 bases left in between. Germline CDR1 reads SGHNT; CDR2 reads YYREEE (reference sequence). This CDR3 has 15 amino acids. CDR3: CASSSPGLHSYEQYF. Here the CDR3 DNA reads TGTGCCAGCAGCAGCCCGGGATTACACTCCTACGAGCAGTACTTC.

The V call is TRBV29-1, the J call TRBJ1-1; TRBD1 might be the D (6 bases). The CDR3 extends over 12 amino acids. Germline V gene data show CDR1 as SQVTM and CDR2 as ANQGSEA. The V end lost 7 bases, the J end lost 0 bases, and 9 bases lay between the germline ends. CDR3 coding DNA: TGCAGCGCTCGGGACATGAACACTGAAGCTTTCTTT. Translated: CSARDMNTEAFF.

V gene TRBV19 combines with J gene TRBJ1-5, with unresolved D. V was shortened by 6 bases and J by 5 bases, with 8 bases between the two germline ends. This CDR3 has 12 residues. CDR1 and CDR2 (germline): LNHDA, SQIVND (reference sequence). The CDR3 DNA is TGTGCCAGTAGGATTAGAGATCAGCCCCAGCATTTT. Translated, it gives CASRIRDQPQHF.

The rearrangement uses TRBV4-3 and TRBJ1-6; D may be TRBD1 (5 bases). CDR3 length: 14 amino acids. Trimming left V 4 bases short and J 7 bases short, with 11 bases between. CDR1 and CDR2 (germline): LGHNA, YSLEER. The CDR3 spells CASSRGHRNSPLHF. The CDR3 DNA is TGCGCCAGCAGCCGTGGACACAGGAATTCACCCCTCCACTTT.